Described below is a single T cell receptor (beta chain) sequence and its context. A few counts support this clone. Its antigen target is currently unknown. Base qualities are missing; no much larger clone stands one base away. The cohort consisted of some 670 healthy bone marrow donors. At the time of sampling, all cohort members were nominally healthy, though unrecorded immune exposures were likely present. The donor tested CMV seropositive and was one of the 289 seropositive cohort members. Every donor gave a peripheral blood sample, and the peripheral blood mononuclear cells from that sample were used for TCR beta sequencing. Genomic DNA extraction from the blood cell samples was performed with the Qiagen DNeasy Blood Extraction Kit. Library generation was performed with the immunoSEQ multiplex PCR assay. The multiplex PCR relied on a mix of 60 forward primers for TCR Vbeta segments and 13 reverse primers for TCR Jbeta segments. Amplification of the CDR3 region of rearranged TCR beta genes was performed with a multiplex PCR assay on genomic DNA. On the Illumina HiSeq System, the amplified TCR beta libraries were sequenced as 87-base-pair reads. The source study handled its data this way. A later analysis tallied roughly 80 million unique TCR beta chains across the 640 or so repertoires, and about 10 million of those chains were shared by two or more donors. Raw reads were error-corrected and collapsed into unique sequences with a nearest-neighbor algorithm that merged closely related sequences to remove PCR and sequencing errors. Alignment of CDR3 sequences to IMGT reference sequences was used to assign V, D and J gene segments. Each retained sequence needed at least a six-nucleotide match to both a V gene segment and a J gene segment. A rearrangement counted as productive if the CDR3 had no stop codons and remained in frame with V and J, and every other rearrangement counted as non-productive. Following IMGT convention, CDR3 was defined as the stretch from the second conserved V-encoded cysteine up to the conserved J-encoded phenylalanine. The earlier analysis of about 620 of the donors excluded sequences that lacked an unambiguous match to a single V gene segment. In an earlier analysis of around 600 of the donors, V segments were called functional above 56.7% productive rearrangements and were called segregating when the between-donor standard deviation exceeded 5%. To diagnose cytomegalovirus status from the catalog of TCR beta chain sequences, a statistical classification framework was built. V and J gene assignment, in a later analysis, came from comparing TCR nucleotide sequences with IMGT/GENE-DB human TR gene sequences. Using the TCRdist pipeline, a later analysis assigned CDR3 sequences along with most-parsimonious VDJ recombination scenarios. In a later analysis, each TCR beta chain was defined by its CDR3 amino acid sequence together with its V-gene family, and reads lacking a unique V-gene family were excluded. A later analysis removed nearly 600 highly shared, low-generation-probability nucleotide sequences to deal with suspected cross-contamination and a sequencing artifact. In a later analysis, a clonal expansion index was calculated for each public chain from normalized within-repertoire ranks of inferred template counts. In a later analysis, generation probabilities were computed with a VDJ recombination model fitted to out-of-frame rearrangements, and the resulting probabilities were checked against IGoR. Hypergeometric tests were used in a later analysis to score TCR-TCR, TCR-HLA and TCR-CMV co-occurrence, with a repertoire-size bias correction applied to the TCR pairs. A later analysis estimated false discovery rates by permuting HLA or CMV assignments 20 times. In a later analysis, co-occurring TCRs were grouped using DBSCAN, and TCRdist sequence similarity was added for clustering within HLA-allele-positive subsets. Co-occurrence clustering excluded repertoires with fewer than 30,000 or more than 120,000 public chains, plus five with anomalous nucleotide sharing. Entries here come from immuneACCESS through TCRdb and include only in-frame sequences with V and J called. Some clones fail to appear in such tables; in the studies checked, an unresolved V gene covers under half of the shortfall, and the cause of the remainder is unknown. The V and J calls and clone size are taken from that table; D and trimming were inferred from the DNA. For this sample there are some 77,000 clones; roughly 80% appear just once. The top ten clones comprise around 21% of the sample.

This sample was taken from a study of cytomegalovirus exposure and HLA in healthy donors (dated by TCRdb to 2016 to 2017). General notes on the study: In an earlier analysis of some 610 of the donors, about 270 Gb of sequence data and just under 120 million unique TCR beta sequences from roughly 190 million T cells were reported. An early release that covered some 630 HLA-typed donors contained approximately 300 gigabases of sequencing data and some 87 million unique TCR sequences. Of the 398 genotyped donors, 65% to 90% were placed in the genetic ancestry cluster associated with self-reported Caucasian donors. The study aimed to test whether signatures of past pathogen exposure could be identified by cataloging public T cell receptors. The study used immunosequencing to profile the T cell repertoires of more than 650 subjects and linked those repertoires to cytomegalovirus serostatus. A separate validation cohort of over a hundred different subjects was used in addition to the approximately 670-subject first cohort. The study combined high-throughput TCR immunosequencing, statistical association of individual TCRs with disease status, and machine learning to predict cytomegalovirus infection status. In a later analysis, previously published TCR beta repertoires from 550 to 750 donors were re-analyzed and high-resolution HLA genotyping was added so that TCR occurrence patterns could be studied. In the later analysis, no new phenotypic data were used to find candidate immune exposures; instead, reliance was placed on TCR beta sequences and their occurrence across donors. To decide whether each TCR beta V gene segment behaved as functional or pseudogenic, an earlier analysis of 587 of the donors relied on high-throughput TCR beta sequencing. Alongside the repertoire data, information on donor age, sex, ethnicity and CMV serostatus was compiled. In a later genetic analysis, genome-wide SNP genotypes for 398 of the 666 donors were used, and that subset was treated as a discovery cohort. Every repertoire in the discovery cohort had been generated on one and the same sequencing platform. HLA typing included class I and class II loci at four-digit resolution. The number of typed donors differed by locus: roughly 629-640 for A, B, C, DRB1 and DQB1; some 500 for DQA1; approximately 600 for DPA1; and roughly 470 for DPB1. Several DR-DQ haplotypes were handled as single units for association and clustering because linkage in the cohort was strong. Among around 400 genotyped donors of the cohort, an average of roughly 240,000 unique TCR beta nucleotide sequences were sequenced per donor, around 20% of them non-productive.

Overall results and qualifications from the work: Strong co-occurrence of HLA alleles, especially DR and DQ, made assigning TCR associations to individual alleles difficult. Presence/absence analyses assumed roughly uniform sequencing depth across donors, an assumption that may not hold. The only immune exposure information available for the cohort was CMV serostatus. A group of highly shared sequence variants was considered likely to be a technical artifact of the sequencing pipeline. A few of the identified cytomegalovirus-associated TCR beta chains were confirmed in vitro to be specific for cytomegalovirus antigens. This cohort had only TCR beta chains sequenced, and the lack of alpha or paired-chain data limited which features could be detected. A later analysis reported that several top co-occurrence clusters appeared linked to parvovirus B19, influenza, CMV and Epstein-Barr virus. A later analysis found that most CMV-associated TCR beta chains appeared HLA-restricted, with HLA associations seemingly driven largely by CMV exposure. Across donors, most TCR sequences were observed very rarely, whereas some public TCRs were present in many individuals. A later analysis associated approximately 17,000 TCR beta sequences with specific HLA alleles at a false discovery rate of 0.05. Because HLA typing was missing for some donors at each locus, association tests included only the typed subset. According to the authors, the approach could potentially be generalized to other disease states and immunological phenotypes. Compared with equally common non-associated chains, HLA-associated TCR beta chains in a later analysis were more clonally expanded and had lower generation probabilities. In a later genetic analysis, a missense DCLRE1C variant was associated with V-gene and J-gene trimming of TCR beta chains, and the association was replicated in an independent cohort. Because counts were too low, roughly 18 rarely observed V segments, including chromosome 9 orphons, were left out of the earlier analysis of 587 of the donors. In a later analysis, the rate of TCR association differed among HLA loci, with DRB1 alleles having the most associated TCRs and HLA-C alleles having the fewest. The study listed 150 to 200 TCR beta chains as associated with cytomegalovirus. Broadly in line with IMGT annotations, most TCR beta V segments showed up in productive rearrangements about 87% or about 30% of the time in an earlier analysis of around 550 of the donors. Cytomegalovirus status was reported to be diagnosed by the classifier with high specificity and sensitivity in both the original and validation cohorts. Compared with the roughly 670-donor mean, donors in an Asian-associated ancestry cluster had fewer N-insertions in productive TCRs, according to a later genetic analysis. Correlated functional status among segregating V segments might reflect linkage disequilibrium, but an unknown experimental factor could not be ruled out. Some IMGT-functional V segments, including TRBV6-2 and TRBV6-3, could not be told apart with the 87-base-pair reads, so those segments were excluded. A further reported finding was that TCR beta sequences accurately predicted the HLA-A and HLA-B alleles for most subjects in the first cohort.

CDR1 and CDR2 were assigned from the germline V gene as SQVTM and ANQGSEA. V gives up 3 bases and J gives up 9 bases, and the segment between their germline ends measures 15 bases. The CDR3 goes from the cysteine to the phenylalanine over 13 residues. CDR3 DNA only is kept here, 39 bases in frame from base 1. The sequencing input was PBMCs. The TCR originated in a woman in her 40s in good health and CMV-seropositive. In this chain, TRBV29-1 is recombined with TRBJ2-1; TRBD1 might be the D gene, on 6 matching bases. The CDR3 has the sequence CSVDDTGFGEQFF. The DNA reads TGCAGCGTTGACGATACAGGGTTTGGTGAGCAGTTCTTC.